This TCR beta chain was sequenced for a study of shared clonotypes between healthy human individuals. This CDR3 has 13 residues. CDR1 and CDR2 from the germline V gene are LNHDA and SQIVND (reference sequence). The V end was cut by 5 bases, the J end by 7 bases, with 14 bases between. Execution of the assay was at deep level. Produced via immunoSEQ multiplex PCR; TCRdb's table is partial and in-frame only. Of around 2.5 million clones in the sample, 93% were seen once. Regarding the study as a whole: Clonotype sharing among donors was expected to depend on sequencing depth.

On this clone: Its cognate antigen is unknown.

The sequenced sample was naive CD4+ T cells from PBMCs. Subset noted: CD45RA+ positively selected. The receptor was derived from a man in his late teens or twenties in good health. Some clones in this sample may be carry-over from other donors' samples. The gene calls are TRBV19 and TRBJ1-2, with D perhaps matching TRBD1 (6 bases). Here the CDR3 reads CASSPQGISGYTF. The CDR3 DNA sequence: TGTGCCAGTAGTCCACAGGGTATCTCTGGCTACACCTTC.